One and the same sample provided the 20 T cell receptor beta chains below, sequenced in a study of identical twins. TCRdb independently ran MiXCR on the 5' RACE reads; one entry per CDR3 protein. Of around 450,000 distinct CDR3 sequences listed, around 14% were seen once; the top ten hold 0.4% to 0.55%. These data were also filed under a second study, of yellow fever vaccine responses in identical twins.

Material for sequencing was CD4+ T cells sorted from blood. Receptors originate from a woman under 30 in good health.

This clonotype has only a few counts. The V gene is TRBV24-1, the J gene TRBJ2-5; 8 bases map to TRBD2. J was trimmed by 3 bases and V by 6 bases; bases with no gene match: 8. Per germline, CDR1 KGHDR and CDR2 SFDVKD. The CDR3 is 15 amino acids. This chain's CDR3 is CATSSGSLIEETQYF. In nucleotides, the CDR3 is TGTGCCACCAGTAGCGGGAGTTTGATTGAAGAGACCCAGTACTTC.

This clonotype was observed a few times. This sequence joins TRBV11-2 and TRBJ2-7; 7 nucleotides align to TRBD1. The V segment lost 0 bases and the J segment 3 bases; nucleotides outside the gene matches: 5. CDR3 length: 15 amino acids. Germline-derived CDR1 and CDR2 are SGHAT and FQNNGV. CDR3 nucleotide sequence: TGTGCCAGCAGCTTAGAAGTCGGGACAGTCTACGAGCAGTACTTC. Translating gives CASSLEVGTVYEQYF.

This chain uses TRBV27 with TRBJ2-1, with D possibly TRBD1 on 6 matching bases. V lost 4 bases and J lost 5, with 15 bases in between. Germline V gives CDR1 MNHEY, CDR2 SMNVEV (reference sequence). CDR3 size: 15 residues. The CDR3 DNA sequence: TGTGCCAGCAGTTCCTACCGGGACAAAAACAATGAGCAGTTCTTC. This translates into CASSSYRDKNNEQFF.

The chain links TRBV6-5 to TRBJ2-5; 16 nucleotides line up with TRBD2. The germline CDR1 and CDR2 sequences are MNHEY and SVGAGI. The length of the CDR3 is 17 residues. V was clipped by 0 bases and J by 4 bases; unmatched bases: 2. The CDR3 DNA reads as TGTGCCAGCAGTTACTCGGGACTAGCGGGGGGGCGAGAGACCCAGTACTTC. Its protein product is CASSYSGLAGGRETQYF.

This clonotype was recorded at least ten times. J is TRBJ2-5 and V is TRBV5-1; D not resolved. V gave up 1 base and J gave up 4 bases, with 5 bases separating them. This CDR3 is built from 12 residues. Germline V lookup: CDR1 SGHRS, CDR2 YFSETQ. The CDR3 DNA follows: TGCGCCAGCAGCTTGCCGGGAGAGACCCAGTACTTC. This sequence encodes CASSLPGETQYF.

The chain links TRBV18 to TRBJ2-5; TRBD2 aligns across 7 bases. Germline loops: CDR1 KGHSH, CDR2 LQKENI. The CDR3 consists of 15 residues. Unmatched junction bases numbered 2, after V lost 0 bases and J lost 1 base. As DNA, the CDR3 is TGTGCCAGCTCACCACCGTTAGCGGGCCAAGAGACCCAGTACTTC. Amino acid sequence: CASSPPLAGQETQYF.

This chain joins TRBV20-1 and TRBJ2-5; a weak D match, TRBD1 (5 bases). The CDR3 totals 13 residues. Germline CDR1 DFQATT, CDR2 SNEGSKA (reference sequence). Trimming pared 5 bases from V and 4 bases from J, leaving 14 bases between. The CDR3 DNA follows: TGCAGTGCTCACCTGACAGCAGCAGAGACCCAGTACTTC. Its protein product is CSAHLTAAETQYF.

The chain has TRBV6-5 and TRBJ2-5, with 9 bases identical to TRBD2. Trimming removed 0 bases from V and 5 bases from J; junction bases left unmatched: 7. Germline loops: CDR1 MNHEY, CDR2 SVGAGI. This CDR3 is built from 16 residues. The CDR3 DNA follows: TGTGCCAGCAGTTACTCCCTAGCGGGGCTTTGGGAGACCCAGTACTTC. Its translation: CASSYSLAGLWETQYF.

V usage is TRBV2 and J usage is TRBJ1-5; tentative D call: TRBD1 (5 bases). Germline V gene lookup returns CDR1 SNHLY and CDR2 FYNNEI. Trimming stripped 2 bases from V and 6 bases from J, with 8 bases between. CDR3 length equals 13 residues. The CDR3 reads CASSESGSQPQHF. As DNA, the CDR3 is TGTGCCAGCAGTGAATCAGGGTCTCAGCCCCAGCATTTT.

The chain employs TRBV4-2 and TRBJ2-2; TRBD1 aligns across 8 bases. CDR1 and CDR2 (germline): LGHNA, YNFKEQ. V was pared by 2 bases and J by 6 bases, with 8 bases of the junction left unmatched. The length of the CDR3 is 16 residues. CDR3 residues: CASSQRTGSPPGELFF. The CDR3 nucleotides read TGTGCCAGCAGCCAACGGACAGGGTCCCCGCCCGGGGAGCTGTTTTTT.

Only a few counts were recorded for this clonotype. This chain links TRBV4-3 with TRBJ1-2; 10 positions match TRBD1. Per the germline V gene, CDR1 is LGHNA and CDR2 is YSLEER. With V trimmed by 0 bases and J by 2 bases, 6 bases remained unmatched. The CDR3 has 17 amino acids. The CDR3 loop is CASSQDALGQGNYGYTF. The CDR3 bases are TGCGCCAGCAGCCAAGATGCCCTGGGACAGGGGAACTATGGCTACACCTTC.

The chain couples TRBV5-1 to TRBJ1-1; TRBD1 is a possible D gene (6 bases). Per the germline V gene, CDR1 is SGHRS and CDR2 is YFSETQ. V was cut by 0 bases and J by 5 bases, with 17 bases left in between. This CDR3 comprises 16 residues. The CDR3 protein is CASSLELSGVGTEAFF. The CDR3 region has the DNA TGCGCCAGCAGCTTGGAATTATCAGGGGTGGGAACTGAAGCTTTCTTT. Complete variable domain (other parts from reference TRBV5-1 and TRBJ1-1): KAGVTQTPRYLIKTRGQQVTLSCSPISGHRSVSWYQQTPGQGLQFLFEYFSETQRNKGNFPGRFSGRQFSNSRSEMNVSTLELGDSALYLCASSLELSGVGTEAFFGQGTRLTVV.

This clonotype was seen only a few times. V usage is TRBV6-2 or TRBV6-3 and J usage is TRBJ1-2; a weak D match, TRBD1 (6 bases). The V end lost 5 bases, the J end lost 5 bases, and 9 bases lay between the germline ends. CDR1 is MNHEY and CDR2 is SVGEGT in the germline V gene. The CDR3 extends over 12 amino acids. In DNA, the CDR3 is TGTGCCAGCAGTGACAGGAGATATGGCTACACCTTC. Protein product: CASSDRRYGYTF.

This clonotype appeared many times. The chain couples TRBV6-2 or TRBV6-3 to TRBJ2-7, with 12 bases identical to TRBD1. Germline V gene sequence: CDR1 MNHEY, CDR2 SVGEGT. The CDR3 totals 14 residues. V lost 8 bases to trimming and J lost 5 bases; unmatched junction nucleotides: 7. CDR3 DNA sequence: TGTGCCAGCTCCGGACGGGACAGGGGGCACGAGCAGTACTTC. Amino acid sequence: CASSGRDRGHEQYF.

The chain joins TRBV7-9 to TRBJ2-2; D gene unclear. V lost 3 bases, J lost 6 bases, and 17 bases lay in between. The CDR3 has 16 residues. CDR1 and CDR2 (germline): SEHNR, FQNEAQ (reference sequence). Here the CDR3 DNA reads TGTGCCAGCAGCTTCTTAGGGAAGCGCGGCGCCGGGGAGCTGTTTTTT. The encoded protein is CASSFLGKRGAGELFF.

CDR3 sequence: CSATWDGKSYNEQFF. The DNA for the CDR3 is TGCAGTGCTACCTGGGACGGGAAATCCTACAATGAGCAGTTCTTC. The chain has TRBV20-1 and TRBJ2-1, with D possibly being TRBD1 or TRBD2 (5 bases each). CDR3 size: 15 residues. V was cut by 4 bases and J by 1 base, with 14 bases left in between. Germline CDR1 reads DFQATT; CDR2 reads SNEGSKA (reference sequence).

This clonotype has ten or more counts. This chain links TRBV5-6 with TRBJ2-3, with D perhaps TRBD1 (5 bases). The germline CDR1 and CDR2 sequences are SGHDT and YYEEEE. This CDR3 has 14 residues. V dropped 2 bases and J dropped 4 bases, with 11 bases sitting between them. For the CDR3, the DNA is TGTGCCAGCAGCTTTGGCAGGGCCGCAGATACGCAGTATTTT. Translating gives CASSFGRAADTQYF.

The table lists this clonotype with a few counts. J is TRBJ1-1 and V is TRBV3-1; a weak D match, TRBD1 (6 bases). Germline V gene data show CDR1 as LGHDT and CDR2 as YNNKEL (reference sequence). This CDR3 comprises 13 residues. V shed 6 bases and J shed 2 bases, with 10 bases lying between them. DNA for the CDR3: TGTGCCAGCAGGGGGGACACCAACACTGAAGCTTTCTTT. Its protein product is CASRGDTNTEAFF.

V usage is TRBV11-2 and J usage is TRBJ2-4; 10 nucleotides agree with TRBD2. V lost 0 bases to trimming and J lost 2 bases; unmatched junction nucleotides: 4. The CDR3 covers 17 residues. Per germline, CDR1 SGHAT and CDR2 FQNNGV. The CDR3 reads CASSLDQREGPKNIQYF. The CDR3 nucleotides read TGTGCCAGCAGCTTAGACCAGCGGGAGGGCCCCAAAAACATTCAGTACTTC.

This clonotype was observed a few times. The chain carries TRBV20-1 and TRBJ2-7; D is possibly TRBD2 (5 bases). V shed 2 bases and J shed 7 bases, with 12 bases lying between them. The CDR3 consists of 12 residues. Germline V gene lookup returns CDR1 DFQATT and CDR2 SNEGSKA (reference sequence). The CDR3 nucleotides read TGCAGTGCTAGAAAGGAGGTGGGGGAGCAGTACTTC. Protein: CSARKEVGEQYF.